This T cell receptor (beta chain) is from a study of T cells after yellow fever vaccination (dated by TCRdb to 2018 to 2020). Notes on the research overall: The SMART-Seq v4 Ultra Low Input RNA kit was used to prepare libraries from fractions with low cell numbers. To track T-cell clones before and after primary and booster YFV17D yellow fever vaccination, bulk TCR alpha and beta repertoires were sequenced longitudinally. Two healthy male donors made up the cohort, one aged 18 to 29 years and the other aged 30 to 39 years. Bulk PBMC replicates and cell subsets were isolated from blood drawn at multiple timepoints before and after both primary and secondary immunization. Study-wide findings and limitations: A small share of clonotypes was detected in both CD4 and CD8 compartments, with the overlap likely arising from convergent recombination. Because only two donors were included in the study, the extent to which the findings can be generalized is limited. Compared with the primary T-cell response, the secondary T-cell response was weaker but faster, peaking on day 5 rather than day 15. Most clones expanded after primary vaccination (around 97% of CD4 and around 88% of CD8) were re-detected after the booster, suggesting that broad memory maintenance occurred. Computational filtering was required because FACS-sorted repertoires could contain abundant contaminating clonotypes from the bulk population.

V loses 5 bases, J loses 5 bases, and the germline ends lie 11 bases apart. The cysteine opens and the phenylalanine closes a CDR3 of 13 amino acids. The only DNA kept is the CDR3, 39 bases in frame from the first base. Via the germline V gene (reference sequence), CDR1 is SEHNR and CDR2 FQNEAQ. Sequencing took place on an Illumina NovaSeq 6000. TCR cDNA was synthesized by 5'RACE template switching, which introduced a universal primer site and unique molecular identifiers. Priming for cDNA synthesis came from both the TCR alpha and TCR beta constant segments. Two PCR steps were used to amplify libraries, with sample barcodes and sequencing adapters being added in the second step. Sequencing of the libraries was done on either Illumina HiSeq 2500 (2x100 bp) or NovaSeq (2x150 bp). In the authors' own workflow: MIGEC was used to demultiplex reads and collapse the reads into UMI consensus sequences, and MiXCR was used for V(D)J alignment. Vaccine-responding clonotypes were defined with edgeR using replicate PBMC samples, requiring FDR below 0.01 and a log2 fold change above 5 up to day 15. CD4 or CD8 identity was assigned to each bulk clonotype according to whether the clonotype was present at higher abundance in the sequenced CD4 repertoire or the sequenced CD8 repertoire. In-frame beta chains were kept once TCRdb had trimmed the public reads at Q25 with fastp and called clones with MiXCR. Rows with one shared CDR3 protein collapse into an entry with the most common genes and DNA. The V and J calls were not made by the authors but by TCRdb's processing. The sample has 99,000 or so distinct CDR3 sequences on record, around 5.8% of them singletons. The top ten clones comprise about 41% of the sample.

The intended sense of this specimen's treatment or condition label: live attenuated yellow fever vaccine strain. A standard Ficoll-Paque protocol was used to isolate PBMCs from peripheral blood. CD4 and CD8 T-cell fractions were isolated with Dynabeads CD4 and CD8 positive selection kits. RNA was extracted with TriZol from bulk PBMCs, CD4 and CD8 fractions, and dextramer-positive and dextramer-negative fractions. This clonotype was observed many times. Its antigen is not yet known. Qualities for individual bases were not recorded, and no much larger clone is one base off. The specimen comprised CD8+ T cells sorted from PBMCs, sampled 10 days after the yellow fever booster vaccination. The rearranged chain carries TRBV7-9 and TRBJ2-3, with no D gene named confidently. The TCR comes from a man aged 18 to 29 who received the YFV17D yellow fever vaccine. This receptor carries the CDR3 CASSASAEDTQYF. The DNA sequence is as follows: TGTGCCAGCAGCGCGAGCGCGGAAGATACGCAGTATTTT.